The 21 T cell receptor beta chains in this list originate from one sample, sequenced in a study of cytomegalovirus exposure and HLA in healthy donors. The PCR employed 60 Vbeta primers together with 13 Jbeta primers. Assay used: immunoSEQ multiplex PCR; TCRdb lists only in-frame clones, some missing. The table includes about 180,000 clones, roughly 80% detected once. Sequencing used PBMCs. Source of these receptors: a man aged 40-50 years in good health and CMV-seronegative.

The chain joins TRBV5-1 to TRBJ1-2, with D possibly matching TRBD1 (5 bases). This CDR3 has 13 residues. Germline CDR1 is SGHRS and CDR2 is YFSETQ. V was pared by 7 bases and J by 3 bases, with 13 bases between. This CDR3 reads CASAIGADYGYTF. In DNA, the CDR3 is TGCGCCAGCGCTATTGGGGCCGACTATGGCTACACCTTC.

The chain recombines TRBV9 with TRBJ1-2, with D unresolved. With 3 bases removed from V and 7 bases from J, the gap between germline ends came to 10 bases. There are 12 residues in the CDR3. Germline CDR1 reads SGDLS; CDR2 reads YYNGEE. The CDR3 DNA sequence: TGTGCCAGCAGCGCCCAGGCCTTTGGCTACACCTTC. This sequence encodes CASSAQAFGYTF.

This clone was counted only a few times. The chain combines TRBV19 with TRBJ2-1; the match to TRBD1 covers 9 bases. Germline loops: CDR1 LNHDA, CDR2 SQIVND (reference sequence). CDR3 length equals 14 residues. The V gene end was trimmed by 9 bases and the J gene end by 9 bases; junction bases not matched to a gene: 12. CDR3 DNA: TGTGCCAGCAGTGCGGACAGGGGATTGGGTGAGCAGTTCTTC. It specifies CASSADRGLGEQFF.

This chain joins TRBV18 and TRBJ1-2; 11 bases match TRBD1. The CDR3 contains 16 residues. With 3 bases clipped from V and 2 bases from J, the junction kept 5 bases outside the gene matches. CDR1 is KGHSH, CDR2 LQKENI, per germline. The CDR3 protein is CASSPGQGAINYGYTF. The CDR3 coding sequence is TGTGCCAGCTCACCCGGACAGGGGGCCATAAACTATGGCTACACCTTC.

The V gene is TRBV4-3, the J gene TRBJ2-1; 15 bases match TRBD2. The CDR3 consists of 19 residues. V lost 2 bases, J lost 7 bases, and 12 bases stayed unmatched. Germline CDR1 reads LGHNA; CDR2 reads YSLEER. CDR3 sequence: CASSQSGLAGGRVGNEQFF. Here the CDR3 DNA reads TGCGCCAGCAGCCAATCGGGACTAGCGGGAGGAAGGGTTGGGAATGAGCAGTTCTTC.

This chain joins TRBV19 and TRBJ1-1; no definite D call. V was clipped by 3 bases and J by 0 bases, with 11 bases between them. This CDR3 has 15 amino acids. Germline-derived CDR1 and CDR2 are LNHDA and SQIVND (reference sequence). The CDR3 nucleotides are TGTGCCAGTAGTATTACGAGGGCTCTGAACACTGAAGCTTTCTTT. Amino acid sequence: CASSITRALNTEAFF.

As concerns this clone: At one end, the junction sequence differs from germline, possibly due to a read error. This chain's CDR3 is CSSSFLTSGSSNEQFF. CDR3 nucleotides: TGTTCCAGCAGCTTCCTTACTAGCGGGAGTAGTAATGAGCAGTTCTTC. V and J are TRBV7-9 and TRBJ2-1, with TRBD2 identical over 11 bases. The CDR3 has 16 residues. Germline V gene sequence: CDR1 SEHNR, CDR2 FQNEAQ (reference sequence).

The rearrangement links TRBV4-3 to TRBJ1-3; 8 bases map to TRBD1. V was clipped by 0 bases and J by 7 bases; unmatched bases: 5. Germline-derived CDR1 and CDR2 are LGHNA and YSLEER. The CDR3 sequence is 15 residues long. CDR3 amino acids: CASSQDSRQGNTIYF. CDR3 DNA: TGCGCCAGCAGCCAAGATAGTAGACAGGGGAACACCATATATTTT.

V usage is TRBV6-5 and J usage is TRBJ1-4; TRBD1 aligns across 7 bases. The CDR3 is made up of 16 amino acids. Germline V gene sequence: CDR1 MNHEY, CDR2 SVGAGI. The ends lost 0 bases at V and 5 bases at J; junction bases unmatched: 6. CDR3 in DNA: TGTGCCAGCAGTTACTCTGGGACAGCGAAAAATGAAAAACTGTTTTTT. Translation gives CASSYSGTAKNEKLFF.

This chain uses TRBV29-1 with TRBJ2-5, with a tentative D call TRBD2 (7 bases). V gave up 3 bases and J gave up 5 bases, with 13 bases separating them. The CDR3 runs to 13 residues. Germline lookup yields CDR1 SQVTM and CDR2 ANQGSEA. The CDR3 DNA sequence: TGCAGCGTTGAGGGGGGGGCAATCGAGACCCAGTACTTC. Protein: CSVEGGAIETQYF.

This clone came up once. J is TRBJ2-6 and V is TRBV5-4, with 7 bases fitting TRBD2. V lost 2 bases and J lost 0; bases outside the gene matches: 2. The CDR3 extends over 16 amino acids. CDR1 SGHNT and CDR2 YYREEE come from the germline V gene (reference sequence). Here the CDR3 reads CASSFGGNSGANVLTF. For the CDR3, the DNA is TGTGCCAGCAGCTTCGGGGGGAACTCTGGGGCCAACGTCCTGACTTTC.

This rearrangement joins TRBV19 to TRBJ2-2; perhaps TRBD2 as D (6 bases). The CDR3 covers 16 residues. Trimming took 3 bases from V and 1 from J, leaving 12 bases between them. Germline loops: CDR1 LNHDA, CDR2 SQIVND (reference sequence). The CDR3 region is CASSISPGLNTGELFF. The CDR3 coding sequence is TGTGCCAGTAGTATTTCCCCGGGACTGAACACCGGGGAGCTGTTTTTT.

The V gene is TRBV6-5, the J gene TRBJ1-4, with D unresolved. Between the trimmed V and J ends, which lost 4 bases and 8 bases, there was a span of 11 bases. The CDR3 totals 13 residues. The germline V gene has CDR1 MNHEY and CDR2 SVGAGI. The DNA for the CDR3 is TGTGCCAGCAGTTCCCCGGCGGGGGAAAAACTGTTTTTT. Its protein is CASSSPAGEKLFF.

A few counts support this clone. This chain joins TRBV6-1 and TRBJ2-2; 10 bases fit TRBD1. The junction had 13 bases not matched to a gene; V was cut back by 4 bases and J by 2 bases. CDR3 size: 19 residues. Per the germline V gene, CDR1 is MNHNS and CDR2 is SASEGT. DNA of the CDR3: TGTGCCAGCAGTGCCCGGGACAGGGGTTCTTACCTCAACACCGGGGAGCTGTTTTTT. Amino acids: CASSARDRGSYLNTGELFF.

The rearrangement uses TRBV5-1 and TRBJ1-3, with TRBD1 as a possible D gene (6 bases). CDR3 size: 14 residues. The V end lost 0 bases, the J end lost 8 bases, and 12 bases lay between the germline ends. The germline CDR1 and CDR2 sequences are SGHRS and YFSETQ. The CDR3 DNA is TGCGCCAGCAGCTTGGATTACAGGGCTTACACCATATATTTT. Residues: CASSLDYRAYTIYF.

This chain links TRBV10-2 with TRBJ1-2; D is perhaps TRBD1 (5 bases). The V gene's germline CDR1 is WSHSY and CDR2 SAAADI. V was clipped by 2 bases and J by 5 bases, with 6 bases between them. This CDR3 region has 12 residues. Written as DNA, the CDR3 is TGCGCCAGCAGTGAGGACAGTTATGGCTACACCTTC. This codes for CASSEDSYGYTF.

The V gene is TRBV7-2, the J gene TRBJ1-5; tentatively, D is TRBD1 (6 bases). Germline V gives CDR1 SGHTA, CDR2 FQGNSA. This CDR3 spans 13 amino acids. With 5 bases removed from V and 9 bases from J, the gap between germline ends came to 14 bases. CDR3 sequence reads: CASSTQGFGPQHF. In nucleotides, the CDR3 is TGTGCCAGCAGCACACAGGGTTTCGGGCCCCAGCATTTT.

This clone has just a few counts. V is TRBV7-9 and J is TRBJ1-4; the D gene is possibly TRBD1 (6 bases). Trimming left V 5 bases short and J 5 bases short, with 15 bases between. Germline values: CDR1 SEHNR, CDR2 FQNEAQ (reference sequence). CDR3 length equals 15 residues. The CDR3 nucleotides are TGTGCCAGCAGCAAACAGGGAGAGGGGAATGAAAAACTGTTTTTT. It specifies CASSKQGEGNEKLFF.

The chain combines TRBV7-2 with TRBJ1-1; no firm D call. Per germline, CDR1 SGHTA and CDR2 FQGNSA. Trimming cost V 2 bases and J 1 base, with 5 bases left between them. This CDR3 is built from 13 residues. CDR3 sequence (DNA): TGTGCCAGCAGCTTACACAGGAACACTGAAGCTTTCTTT. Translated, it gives CASSLHRNTEAFF. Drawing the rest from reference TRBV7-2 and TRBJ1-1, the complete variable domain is GAGVSQSPSNKVTEKGKDVELRCDPISGHTALYWYRQSLGQGLEFLIYFQGNSAPDKSGLPSDRFSAERTGGSVSTLTIQRTQQEDSAVYLCASSLHRNTEAFFGQGTRLTVV.

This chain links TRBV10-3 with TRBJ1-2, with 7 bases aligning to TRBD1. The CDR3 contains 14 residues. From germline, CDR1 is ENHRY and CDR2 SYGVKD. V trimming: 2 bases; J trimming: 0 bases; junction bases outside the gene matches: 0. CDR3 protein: CAISEGTANYGYTF. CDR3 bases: TGTGCCATCAGTGAGGGGACAGCTAACTATGGCTACACCTTC.

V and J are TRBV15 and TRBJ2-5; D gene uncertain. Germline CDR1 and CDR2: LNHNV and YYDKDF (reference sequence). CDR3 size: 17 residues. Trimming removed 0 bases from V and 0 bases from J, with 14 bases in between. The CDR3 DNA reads TGTGCCACCAGCAGAGACCCGGCGCGGTCGTACCAAGAGACCCAGTACTTC. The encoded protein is CATSRDPARSYQETQYF.